Each of the 27 T cell receptor beta chains below was sequenced from the same sample in a study of early T cells in non-severe SARS-CoV-2 infection. TCRdb re-called the 5' RACE reads with MiXCR, one entry per CDR3 protein. The data hold 80,000 to 100,000 distinct CDR3 sequences, with around 10% observed a single time. The input for sequencing was whole blood, taken at baseline. These receptors came from an adult who was a healthcare worker with PCR-confirmed SARS-CoV-2 infection or an uninfected control (not recorded which).

This clonotype was detected many times. The V and J genes are TRBV28 and TRBJ2-1; D may be TRBD2 (6 bases). The V and J ends lost 7 bases and 2 bases respectively, with 12 bases between them. The CDR3 is 14 residues long. The germline gives CDR1 MDHEN, CDR2 SYDVKM. The CDR3 region is CASTLTGAYNEQFF. The CDR3, as DNA: TGTGCCAGCACCCTGACGGGGGCCTACAATGAGCAGTTCTTC.

Many counts were recorded for this clonotype. The genes are TRBV11-2 and TRBJ2-7, with 8 bases lining up with TRBD2. This CDR3 comprises 15 residues. Germline V gives CDR1 SGHAT, CDR2 FQNNGV. Germline trimming cut 10 bases from V and 2 bases from J; bases unmatched to any gene: 13. The chain's CDR3 is CATTPGLAGTYEQYF. CDR3 nucleotide sequence: TGTGCCACCACCCCCGGACTAGCCGGGACCTACGAGCAGTACTTC.

This clonotype has a handful of counts. V gene TRBV11-2 combines with J gene TRBJ2-2; possible D gene TRBD1, 5 bases. Trimming removed 8 bases at V and 6 bases at J, with 16 bases between. The germline V gene has CDR1 SGHAT and CDR2 FQNNGV. The CDR3 runs to 14 residues. The CDR3 DNA reads TGTGCCAGCGCACCACAGGTCGCTTCCGGGGAGCTGTTTTTT. Its protein is CASAPQVASGELFF.

The chain combines TRBV5-1 with TRBJ2-3; no clear D. Germline lookup yields CDR1 SGHRS and CDR2 YFSETQ. Trimming cost V 1 base and J 3 bases, with 15 bases left between them. The CDR3 length is 16 residues. DNA of the CDR3: TGCGCCAGCAGCTTGACGCCCCAAACCATTACAGATACGCAGTATTTT. It encodes CASSLTPQTITDTQYF.

This clonotype has only a few counts. The chain carries TRBV12-3 or TRBV12-4 and TRBJ2-1; maybe TRBD2 (6 bases). This CDR3 comprises 13 residues. The germline V and J ends were trimmed by 0 bases and 8 bases, with 8 bases remaining between them. CDR3 residues: CASSLAREDEQFF. CDR3 bases: TGTGCCAGCAGTTTAGCGAGGGAGGATGAGCAGTTCTTC.

This chain connects TRBV7-6 to TRBJ2-3; D not certain. V lost 0 bases and J 2 bases, leaving 6 bases between the germline ends. The CDR3 has 14 residues. Germline V CDR1 and CDR2: SGHVS, FNYEAQ. The CDR3 DNA sequence: TGTGCCAGCAGCTTAGCAATCTCCACAGATACGCAGTATTTT. It yields the protein CASSLAISTDTQYF.

This CDR3 reads CASSQEGGVYRETQYF. CDR3 in DNA: TGTGCCAGCAGCCAGGAGGGCGGGGTCTATCGAGAGACCCAGTACTTC. The V and J genes are TRBV7-8 and TRBJ2-5, with D possibly matching TRBD2 (6 bases). In germline, CDR1 is SGHVS, CDR2 FQNEAQ. Trimming took 5 bases from V and 4 from J, leaving 20 bases between them. CDR3 length equals 16 residues. The entire variable domain, with the rest obtained from reference TRBV7-8 and TRBJ2-5, is as follows: GAGVSQSPRYKVAKRGQDVALRCDPISGHVSLFWYQQALGQGPEFLTYFQNEAQLDKSGLPSDRFFAERPEGSVSTLKIQRTQQEDSAVYLCASSQEGGVYRETQYFGPGTRLLVL.

This clonotype was observed a handful of times. The V call is TRBV20-1, the J call TRBJ1-4; D ambiguous. V was cut by 6 bases and J by 0 bases, with 14 bases left in between. The CDR3 has 15 residues. Per germline, CDR1 DFQATT and CDR2 SNEGSKA (reference sequence). The CDR3 sequence is CSAGDPGTTNEKLFF. The CDR3 coding sequence is TGCAGTGCAGGCGACCCAGGAACAACTAATGAAAAACTGTTTTTT.

The J gene is TRBJ2-5, the V gene TRBV19; 8 bases are a match to TRBD1. The trim removed 3 bases at V and 3 bases at J, leaving 6 bases unmatched. CDR3 size: 15 residues. The germline CDR1 and CDR2 sequences are LNHDA and SQIVND (reference sequence). Here the CDR3 DNA reads TGTGCCAGTAGTATCTCGGGACAGGCCGAAGAGACCCAGTACTTC. It codes for CASSISGQAEETQYF.

The chain recombines TRBV4-2 with TRBJ2-2, with 9 bases identical to TRBD2. The CDR3 has 18 amino acids. Germline CDR1 LGHNA, CDR2 YNFKEQ. The ends lost 0 bases at V and 0 bases at J; junction bases unmatched: 5. CDR3 sequence (DNA): TGTGCCAGCAGCCAAGAGCCTAGCGGGGCCGCGAACACCGGGGAGCTGTTTTTT. This translates into CASSQEPSGAANTGELFF.

V gene TRBV7-2 combines with J gene TRBJ2-2; TRBD2 is a possible D gene (5 bases). The CDR3 loop spans 14 amino acids. Germline assignment: CDR1 SGHTA and CDR2 FQGNSA. V lost 5 bases and J lost 3, with 10 bases in between. CDR3 nucleotide sequence: TGTGCCAGCAGCCCCATTAGCGACACCGGGGAGCTGTTTTTT. Encoded protein: CASSPISDTGELFF.

In this sample, this clonotype turned up a few times. V gene TRBV7-3 combines with J gene TRBJ1-2; D may be TRBD1 (5 bases). The germline CDR1 and CDR2 sequences are SGHTA and FQGTGA. Between the trimmed V and J ends, which lost 2 bases and 5 bases, there was a span of 9 bases. This CDR3 spans 13 amino acids. In DNA form, the CDR3 reads TGTGCCAGCAGCTTAGGGGCGGATTATGGCTACACCTTC. The encoded protein is CASSLGADYGYTF.

The rearrangement joins TRBV6-5 to TRBJ1-6; 9 nucleotides match TRBD1. The V segment lost 10 bases and the J segment 7 bases; nucleotides outside the gene matches: 5. Germline CDR1 and CDR2: MNHEY and SVGAGI. This CDR3 has 13 residues. Here the CDR3 reads CATYRGRNSPLHF. CDR3 nucleotide sequence: TGTGCCACGTACAGGGGGCGGAATTCACCCCTCCACTTT.

This clonotype occurred a few times. V usage is TRBV5-1 and J usage is TRBJ2-7; 8 bases align to TRBD1. Germline-derived CDR1 and CDR2 are SGHRS and YFSETQ. The V gene end was trimmed by 2 bases and the J gene end by 5 bases; junction bases not matched to a gene: 9. This CDR3 comprises 15 residues. CDR3: CASSLKVQGANEQYF. The CDR3 region has the DNA TGCGCCAGCAGCTTAAAGGTCCAGGGGGCCAACGAGCAGTACTTC.

This clonotype was seen more than once but under ten times. The genes are TRBV9 and TRBJ2-3; TRBD2 matches at 10 bases. This CDR3 has 16 residues. With V trimmed by 4 bases and J by 2 bases, 7 bases remained unmatched. Germline CDR1 SGDLS, CDR2 YYNGEE. This chain's CDR3 is CASSIGLADNTDTQYF. CDR3 bases: TGTGCCAGCAGCATCGGACTAGCGGACAACACAGATACGCAGTATTTT.

This clonotype was picked up many times. The V call is TRBV12-3 or TRBV12-4, the J call TRBJ2-2; D is undetermined. V was shortened by 3 bases and J by 6 bases, with 5 bases between the two germline ends. The CDR3 totals 12 residues. The CDR3 is CASSFRPGELFF. Written as DNA, the CDR3 is TGTGCCAGCAGTTTCAGGCCCGGGGAGCTGTTTTTT.

The chain uses TRBV5-1 and TRBJ2-3, with 7 bases matching TRBD1. The CDR3 consists of 14 residues. Per germline, CDR1 SGHRS and CDR2 YFSETQ. V lost 4 bases to trimming and J lost 6 bases; unmatched junction nucleotides: 8. CDR3 bases: TGCGCCAGCAGCCAGACAGGGCGATCGGATACGCAGTATTTT. It yields the protein CASSQTGRSDTQYF.

This clonotype came up a few times. CDR3 DNA: TGCAGTGCTACCCAAAGGGCGCCTCTACCGGATACGCAGTATTTT. Its translation is CSATQRAPLPDTQYF. The chain joins TRBV20-1 to TRBJ2-3; D remains ambiguous. The CDR3 length is 15 residues. V was trimmed by 4 bases and J by 6 bases, leaving 20 bases between them. Germline V CDR1 and CDR2: DFQATT, SNEGSKA (reference sequence).

V and J are TRBV2 and TRBJ2-3; the D call may be TRBD1 or TRBD2 (5 bases each). The germline gives CDR1 SNHLY, CDR2 FYNNEI. This CDR3 is built from 16 residues. V gave up 0 bases and J gave up 2 bases, with 12 bases separating them. Written as DNA, the CDR3 is TGTGCCAGCAGTGAAGCCCCCGGGACGAACACAGATACGCAGTATTTT. Encoded protein: CASSEAPGTNTDTQYF.

V usage is TRBV5-1 and J usage is TRBJ1-2; D ambiguous. Between the trimmed V and J ends, which lost 0 bases and 4 bases, there was a span of 7 bases. The CDR3 contains 13 residues. CDR1 is SGHRS, CDR2 YFSETQ, per germline. CDR3 DNA sequence: TGCGCCAGCAGCTTGGATCCAGGCTATGGCTACACCTTC. Its translation is CASSLDPGYGYTF.

This clonotype was counted a few times. The J gene is TRBJ2-3, the V gene TRBV5-1; possibly TRBD2 for D (6 bases). The CDR3 covers 15 residues. V was cut by 2 bases and J by 0 bases, with 10 bases left in between. Germline CDR1 SGHRS, CDR2 YFSETQ. DNA for the CDR3: TGCGCCAGCAGCTTAGGGACTCCTAGCACAGATACGCAGTATTTT. This gives the protein CASSLGTPSTDTQYF. The entire variable domain, with the rest obtained from reference TRBV5-1 and TRBJ2-3, is as follows: KAGVTQTPRYLIKTRGQQVTLSCSPISGHRSVSWYQQTPGQGLQFLFEYFSETQRNKGNFPGRFSGRQFSNSRSEMNVSTLELGDSALYLCASSLGTPSTDTQYFGPGTRLTVL.

V gene TRBV12-3 or TRBV12-4 combines with J gene TRBJ2-4, with 7 bases lining up with TRBD1. The V and J ends lost 5 bases and 3 bases, in that order; junction bases with no gene match: 19. CDR3 length: 19 residues. This CDR3 is CASSRIPGTVNYGKNIQYF. The CDR3 nucleotides are TGTGCCAGCAGTAGAATCCCCGGGACAGTGAATTATGGCAAAAACATTCAGTACTTC.

This clonotype was found many times. This chain links TRBV7-2 with TRBJ2-5; 7 bases fit TRBD2. This CDR3 region has 16 residues. Germline lookup yields CDR1 SGHTA and CDR2 FQGNSA. V gave up 5 bases and J gave up 5 bases; unmatched junction bases: 14. The CDR3 DNA is TGTGCCAGCAGCCTAACCGCGGGAGCGGGAACCGAGACCCAGTACTTC. Translated: CASSLTAGAGTETQYF.

The chain links TRBV20-1 to TRBJ2-7; 8 nucleotides align to TRBD2. CDR3 size: 12 residues. Per the germline V gene, CDR1 is DFQATT and CDR2 is SNEGSKA (reference sequence). V lost 3 bases, J lost 6 bases, and 4 bases stayed unmatched. The CDR3 bases are TGCAGTGCTAGGGCGGGAGGCCCCGAGCAGTACTTC. Its protein product is CSARAGGPEQYF.

This clonotype was seen repeatedly, ten times or more. This chain uses TRBV28 with TRBJ2-7; maybe TRBD1 (6 bases). The V gene lost 2 bases and the J gene lost 3 bases, with 11 bases spanning the gap. Per the germline V gene, CDR1 is MDHEN and CDR2 is SYDVKM. This CDR3 contains 14 residues. CDR3 in amino acids: CASSLGTTFYEQYF. The CDR3 DNA reads TGTGCCAGCAGTTTAGGGACAACTTTCTACGAGCAGTACTTC.

The chain uses TRBV20-1 and TRBJ2-7, with D perhaps TRBD1 (6 bases). Germline-derived CDR1 and CDR2 are DFQATT and SNEGSKA (reference sequence). The length of the CDR3 is 16 residues. The V gene lost 1 base and the J gene lost 0 bases, with 16 bases spanning the gap. CDR3 residues: CSARGLGQPYSYEQYF. Written as DNA, the CDR3 is TGCAGTGCTAGAGGCCTTGGACAGCCATACTCCTACGAGCAGTACTTC.

The sample holds many counts of this clonotype. The chain joins TRBV20-1 to TRBJ2-7; 7 bases align to TRBD2. V dropped 0 bases and J dropped 0; count of bases not matched to a gene: 5. The germline V gene encodes CDR1 DFQATT and CDR2 SNEGSKA (reference sequence). The CDR3 length is 15 residues. The CDR3 DNA reads as TGCAGTGCTAGAGATACTAGCGCTATCTCCTACGAGCAGTACTTC. Translated, it gives CSARDTSAISYEQYF.